The clone carrying this TCR beta chain showed up many times. Antigen unknown. This sample was included in a study of T cell repertoires in cytomegalovirus infection. Points from the study as a whole: CMV-specific TCR beta clonotypes restricted by HLA-C dominated the ex vivo response.

With 2 bases removed from V and 4 bases from J, the gap between germline ends came to 9 bases. CDR1 and CDR2 (germline): SGHTA, FQGNSA. The CDR3 spans 14 residues. TCRdb called the reads again in MiXCR, with one record for every CDR3 protein. Among approximately 250,000 distinct CDR3 sequences, around 8.7% were seen once, and the ten largest hold about 14%. The sequenced sample consisted of PBMCs. This chain links TRBV7-2 with TRBJ1-5; no reliable D call. The origin of this receptor is a human donor in good health (CMV status not recorded). Some clones in this sample may be carry-over from other donors' samples. The CDR3, as DNA: TGTGCCAGCAGCTTAATGGGGAGGAATCAGCCCCAGCATTTT. Translation: CASSLMGRNQPQHF.